The rows below give T cell receptor beta chains drawn from one sample of a study of regulatory T cells in long-lasting Graves disease. TCRdb analysed the multiplex PCR reads with MiXCR anew, one entry per CDR3 protein. The sample lists approximately 350,000 distinct CDR3 sequences, around 15% occurring once. The same data also contributed to another study, on T cells in Graves' hyperthyroidism and ophthalmopathy.

Sequencing used peripheral blood mononuclear cells (PBMCs), obtained at new diagnosis, from a patient treated with antithyroid drugs. These receptors came from a woman in her late teens or twenties with Graves disease. CDR3s include the opening cysteine and the closing phenylalanine or tryptophan. Fields, in order: J gene, V gene, CDR3 protein.

TRBJ1-2 | TRBV6-1 | CASSRPGVRGIASSGYTF
TRBJ2-1 | TRBV6-2/TRBV6-3 | CASSEGAGRDEQFF
TRBJ2-2 | TRBV6-4 | CASSEMAGGLSGELFF
TRBJ1-1 | TRBV6-5 | CASSYRKQGGYTEAFF
TRBJ1-5 | TRBV27 | CASSLMRNQPQHF
TRBJ1-5 | TRBV7-9 | CASSSGGRNQPQHF
TRBJ1-2 | TRBV19 | CASSIVSETGPLHGYTF
TRBJ2-3 | TRBV11-2 | CASSQDPAGGPNTQYF
TRBJ2-7 | TRBV7-9 | CASSASGTSVLAYEQYF
TRBJ2-5 | TRBV12-3/TRBV12-4 | CASSLGVGGVSSETQYF
TRBJ2-7 | TRBV30 | CAWSGTSRAYEQYF
TRBJ2-3 | TRBV30 | CAWSPGLAGGPDTQYF
TRBJ1-2 | TRBV3-1 | CASSPLLANYGYTF
TRBJ2-7 | TRBV18 | CASSRTGSGYEQYF
TRBJ1-3 | TRBV30 | CAWSVLRAGNTIYF
TRBJ2-3 | TRBV3-1 | CASSQDGLSTDTQYF
TRBJ1-4 | TRBV19 | CASSAARTGNEKLFF
TRBJ2-1 | TRBV24-1 | CATSGGTGGRYEQFF
TRBJ2-1 | TRBV6-4 | CASSDSSGGANEQFF
TRBJ2-1 | TRBV29-1 | CSVGGEGGEQFF
TRBJ2-1 | TRBV7-9 | CASSLFGRATYNEQFF
TRBJ1-2 | TRBV20-1 | CSAKPGQNALNF
TRBJ2-5 | TRBV7-3 | CASSRLAVSKETQYF
TRBJ1-4 | TRBV3-1 | CASSQVLYEKLFF